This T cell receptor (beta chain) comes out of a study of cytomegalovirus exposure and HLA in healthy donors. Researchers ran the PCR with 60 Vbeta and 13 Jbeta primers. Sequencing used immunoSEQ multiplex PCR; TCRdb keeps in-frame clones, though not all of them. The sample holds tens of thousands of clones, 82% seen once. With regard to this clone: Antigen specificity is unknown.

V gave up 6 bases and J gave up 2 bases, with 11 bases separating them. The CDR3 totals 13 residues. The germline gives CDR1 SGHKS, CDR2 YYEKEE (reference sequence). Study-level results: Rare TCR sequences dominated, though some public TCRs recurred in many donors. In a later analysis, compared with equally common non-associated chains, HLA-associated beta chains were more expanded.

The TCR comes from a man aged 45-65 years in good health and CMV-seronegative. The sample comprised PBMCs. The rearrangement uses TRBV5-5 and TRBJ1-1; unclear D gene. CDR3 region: CASIRGFNTEAFF. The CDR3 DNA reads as TGTGCCAGCATACGGGGTTTTAACACTGAAGCTTTCTTT.